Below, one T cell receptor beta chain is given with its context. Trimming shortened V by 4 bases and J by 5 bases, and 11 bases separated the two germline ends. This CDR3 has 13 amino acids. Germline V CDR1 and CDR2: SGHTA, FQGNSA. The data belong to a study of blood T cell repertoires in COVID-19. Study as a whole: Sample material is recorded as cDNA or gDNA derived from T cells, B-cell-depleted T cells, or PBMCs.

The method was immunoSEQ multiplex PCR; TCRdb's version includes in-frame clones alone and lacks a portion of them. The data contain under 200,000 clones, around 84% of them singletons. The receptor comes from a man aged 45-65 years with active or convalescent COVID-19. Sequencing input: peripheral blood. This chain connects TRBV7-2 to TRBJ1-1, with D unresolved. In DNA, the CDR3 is TGTGCCAGCAGCTCCCCGCACAGAACTGAAGCTTTCTTT. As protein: CASSSPHRTEAFF.